Reported below is one TCR beta chain. Only in-frame clones appear in the TCRdb table, and some are missing; sequencing was by immunoSEQ multiplex PCR. The sample shows 310,000 or so clones, roughly 89% of them seen only once. The study recruited people aged about 18 to 90 years across 24 US areas. Participant-given clinical history determined each cohort assignment. The study counted Cohort 3 donors as recovered given two negative PCRs, clearance, or symptom resolution. This sample is part of a study of blood T cell repertoires in COVID-19. Overall study: Donors in the United States, Italy and Spain gave samples during acute or convalescent COVID-19.

The clonotype was recovered from a woman aged 40 to 50 who had recovered from COVID-19. Specimen: PBMCs or T cells enriched from blood (not recorded which).

Here the CDR3 reads CASSIGVIGNQPQHF. The CDR3 DNA reads as TGTGCCAGTAGTATCGGGGTGATTGGCAATCAGCCCCAGCATTTT. V gene TRBV19 combines with J gene TRBJ1-5; no reliable D call. Trimming left V 3 bases short and J 2 bases short, with 11 bases between. Germline assignment: CDR1 LNHDA and CDR2 SQIVND (reference sequence). There are 15 residues in the CDR3.